The 31 T cell receptor beta chains given below trace back to one sample, sequenced in a study of immune evolution from preneoplasia to lung adenocarcinoma. This table comes from immunoSEQ multiplex PCR, and its TCRdb copy is limited to in-frame clones, with some not included. The sample holds fewer than 7,500 clones, around 70% seen once. Sequencing was done on a sample of FFPE lung adenocarcinoma in situ tissue. Receptor source: a donor aged 70 or over with lung adenocarcinoma.

The CDR3: CSAGGPYGYTF. DNA for the CDR3: TGCAGTGCTGGGGGTCCCTATGGCTACACCTTC. The V gene is TRBV20-1, the J gene TRBJ1-2; a weak D match, TRBD1 (5 bases). CDR1 is DFQATT, CDR2 SNEGSKA, per germline (reference sequence). This CDR3 spans 11 amino acids. V was cut by 5 bases and J by 4 bases, with 8 bases left in between.

CDR3 nucleotides: TGTGCCAGCAGCTTAGGCCTAGGGACGTCTAGTGAGCAGTTCTTC. Translation: CASSLGLGTSSEQFF. V gene TRBV13 combines with J gene TRBJ2-1; perhaps D is TRBD1 or TRBD2 (5 bases each). CDR1 is PRHDT, CDR2 FYEKMQ, per germline (reference sequence). The V and J ends lost 0 bases and 9 bases respectively, with 15 bases between them. This CDR3 comprises 15 residues. The complete variable domain, with remaining parts taken from reference TRBV13 and TRBJ2-1, reads AAGVIQSPRHLIKEKRETATLKCYPIPRHDTVYWYQQGPGQDPQFLISFYEKMQSDKGSIPDRFSAQQFSDYHSELNMSSLELGDSALYFCASSLGLGTSSEQFFGPGTRLTVL.

The rearrangement joins TRBV21-1 to TRBJ2-3; the table names TRBD2, a call not compared with the DNA. TRBV21-1 is a pseudogene locus. This CDR3 spans 13 amino acids. Here the CDR3 DNA reads TGTGCCAGCATCCCAACGGGGTCAGATACGCAGTATTTT. Translation: CASIPTGSDTQYF.

This clone was counted only a few times. V usage is TRBV7-9 and J usage is TRBJ1-5, with a tentative D call TRBD1 (6 bases). Germline loops: CDR1 SEHNR, CDR2 FQNEAQ (reference sequence). The CDR3 spans 13 residues. V was pared by 5 bases and J by 7 bases, with 12 bases between. The CDR3 DNA reads as TGTGCCAGCAGCCTGGGGGGGCAACAGCCCCAGCATTTT. Translated: CASSLGGQQPQHF. The variable domain in full, completed from reference TRBV7-9 and TRBJ1-5, reads DTGVSQNPRHKITKRGQNVTFRCDPISEHNRLYWYRQTLGQGPEFLTYFQNEAQLEKSRLLSDRFSAERPKGSFSTLEIQRTEQGDSAMYLCASSLGGQQPQHFGDGTRLSIL.

The J gene is TRBJ1-1, the V gene TRBV5-4; D unclear. The V gene lost 4 bases and the J gene lost 2 bases, with 9 bases spanning the gap. CDR1 and CDR2 (germline): SGHNT, YYREEE (reference sequence). The CDR3 has 13 residues. Here the CDR3 reads CASSNPVNTEAFF. In nucleotides, the CDR3 is TGTGCCAGCAGCAACCCTGTCAACACTGAAGCTTTCTTT.

The chain joins TRBV4-1 to TRBJ2-3; D gene ambiguous. Trimming took 0 bases from V and 9 from J, leaving 16 bases between them. CDR3 length: 15 amino acids. The germline V gene encodes CDR1 MGHRA and CDR2 YSYEKL. CDR3 nucleotides: TGCGCCAGCAGCCAAGACAGCTCAACCACCCAGACGCAGTATTTT. It is translated as CASSQDSSTTQTQYF.

V is TRBV29-1 and J is TRBJ1-2; D remains unclear. Trimming left V 4 bases short and J 6 bases short, with 9 bases between. Germline CDR1 and CDR2: SQVTM and ANQGSEA. This CDR3 has 11 amino acids. CDR3 nucleotide sequence: TGCAGCGTTGCAGCCGATAATGGCTACACCTTC. This encodes CSVAADNGYTF. The full variable domain, completed using reference TRBV29-1 and TRBJ1-2, is SAVISQKPSRDICQRGTSLTIQCQVDSQVTMMFWYRQQPGQSLTLIATANQGSEATYESGFVIDKFPISRPNLTFSTLTVSNMSPEDSSIYLCSVAADNGYTFGSGTRLTVV.

The rearrangement uses TRBV11-2 and TRBJ2-3; D possibly corresponds to TRBD1 (6 bases). Per the germline V gene, CDR1 is SGHAT and CDR2 is FQNNGV. Deletions cut 5 bases from V and 6 bases from J, with 18 bases between. The CDR3 sequence is 15 residues long. CDR3 residues: CASSRTGHLADTQYF. The CDR3, as DNA: TGTGCCAGCAGCAGAACGGGACACCTCGCGGATACGCAGTATTTT.

This chain connects TRBV7-9 to TRBJ1-2, with 8 bases fitting TRBD1. This CDR3 contains 16 residues. Trimming cost V 5 bases and J 7 bases; bases outside gene matches: 15. Germline-derived CDR1 and CDR2 are SEHNR and FQNEAQ (reference sequence). The DNA for the CDR3 is TGTGCCAGCAGCGAGGCGGGACAGGAGGTGGTCTCTGGCTACACCTTC. Translation gives CASSEAGQEVVSGYTF.

This clone has only a few counts. This rearrangement joins TRBV7-6 to TRBJ2-2, with TRBD2 matching over 9 bases. Germline V gene sequence: CDR1 SGHVS, CDR2 FNYEAQ. The CDR3 sequence is 16 residues long. Unmatched junction bases numbered 4, after V lost 1 base and J lost 4 bases. This CDR3 reads CASSLVLAGLTGELFF. Here the CDR3 DNA reads TGTGCCAGCAGCTTAGTTCTAGCGGGGCTCACCGGGGAGCTGTTTTTT.

Only one count was recorded for this clone. This rearrangement joins TRBV18 to TRBJ2-7, with no clear D. Between the trimmed V and J ends, which lost 2 bases and 2 bases, there was a span of 7 bases. This CDR3 contains 13 residues. Germline-derived CDR1 and CDR2 are KGHSH and LQKENI. The CDR3 region has the DNA TGTGCCAGCTCACCATGGGCAGCCTACGAGCAGTACTTC. It is translated as CASSPWAAYEQYF.

This chain connects TRBV10-3 to TRBJ1-1, with D unresolved. V dropped 0 bases and J dropped 6 bases, with 8 bases sitting between them. Germline lookup yields CDR1 ENHRY and CDR2 SYGVKD. The CDR3 is made up of 13 amino acids. As DNA, the CDR3 is TGTGCCATCAGTGAGTCGCGCATCCCTGAAGCTTTCTTT. It codes for CAISESRIPEAFF.

This chain links TRBV6-5 with TRBJ2-1; D possibly corresponds to TRBD2 (6 bases). This CDR3 is 11 amino acids long. Germline V CDR1 and CDR2: MNHEY, SVGAGI. V dropped 7 bases and J dropped 10 bases, with 11 bases sitting between them. The CDR3 DNA reads as TGTGCCAGCACCCACGGGAGAGAGCAGTTCTTC. Protein sequence: CASTHGREQFF.

V is TRBV9 and J is TRBJ1-1; 10 bases are a match to TRBD1. V shed 4 bases, J shed 0 bases, and the junction held 9 bases outside the gene matches. The CDR3 spans 17 residues. Germline CDR1 is SGDLS and CDR2 is YYNGEE. The CDR3 here is CASSPRQGASMNTEAFF. The CDR3 DNA follows: TGTGCCAGCAGCCCCAGACAGGGGGCGAGTATGAACACTGAAGCTTTCTTT.

The rearrangement uses TRBV6-5 and TRBJ1-1; 7 bases line up with TRBD1. Trimming at V came to 2 bases and at J to 4 bases, leaving 7 bases not matched to a gene. The germline V gene has CDR1 MNHEY and CDR2 SVGAGI. CDR3 length: 15 residues. CDR3 DNA sequence: TGTGCCAGCAGTTACCGCAGACAGGGTGGCACTGAAGCTTTCTTT. It is translated as CASSYRRQGGTEAFF.

This chain connects TRBV30 to TRBJ1-4; D unclear. V shed 7 bases and J shed 5 bases, with 11 bases lying between them. The germline gives CDR1 GTSNPN, CDR2 SVGIG (reference sequence). The CDR3 is 12 amino acids. The CDR3 sequence is CASQRRNEKLFF. CDR3 nucleotides: TGTGCCTCGCAGAGGAGGAATGAAAAACTGTTTTTT. The full variable domain, completed using reference TRBV30 and TRBJ1-4, is SQTIHQWPATLVQPVGSPLSLECTVEGTSNPNLYWYRQAAGRGLQLLFYSVGIGQISSEVPQNLSASRPQDRQFILSSKKLLLSDSGFYLCASQRRNEKLFFGSGTQLSVL.

The chain carries TRBV5-1 and TRBJ2-1; 11 bases agree with TRBD2. V shed 4 bases, J shed 5 bases, and the junction held 5 bases outside the gene matches. From germline, CDR1 is SGHRS and CDR2 YFSETQ. This CDR3 is built from 15 residues. The chain's CDR3 is CASSPGLAGNNEQFF. CDR3 sequence (DNA): TGCGCCAGCAGCCCCGGACTAGCGGGTAACAATGAGCAGTTCTTC.

The chain carries TRBV6-5 and TRBJ2-3; the D is unclear. CDR1 is MNHEY, CDR2 SVGAGI, per germline. The CDR3 covers 12 residues. Trimming removed 2 bases from V and 2 bases from J, with 2 bases in between. The CDR3 here is CASSYNTDTQYF. The CDR3 DNA reads TGTGCCAGCAGTTACAACACAGATACGCAGTATTTT.

The rearrangement links TRBV19 to TRBJ1-1; D is undetermined. This CDR3 has 14 amino acids. V was cut by 3 bases and J by 0 bases, with 8 bases left in between. Germline lookup yields CDR1 LNHDA and CDR2 SQIVND (reference sequence). The CDR3 spells CASSIIAMNTEAFF. The CDR3 DNA reads as TGTGCCAGTAGTATTATTGCAATGAACACTGAAGCTTTCTTT.

V gene TRBV12-5 combines with J gene TRBJ1-3; D unclear. Germline loops: CDR1 LGHNT, CDR2 FRNRAP. Deletions cut 6 bases from V and 0 bases from J, with 9 bases between. The CDR3 has 14 amino acids. CDR3 protein: CASGPIDSGNTIYF. The CDR3 DNA reads as TGTGCTAGTGGCCCGATCGACTCTGGAAACACCATATATTTT.

V and J are TRBV19 and TRBJ1-1; D not certain. CDR1 LNHDA and CDR2 SQIVND come from the germline V gene (reference sequence). V dropped 3 bases and J dropped 1 base, with 9 bases sitting between them. CDR3 length equals 14 residues. CDR3 in DNA: TGTGCCAGTAGTATGGAACCGGCGAACACTGAAGCTTTCTTT. Its translation is CASSMEPANTEAFF.

The V gene is TRBV30, the J gene TRBJ2-7; TRBD2 matches at 10 bases. There are 15 residues in the CDR3. Germline CDR1 and CDR2: GTSNPN and SVGIG (reference sequence). V dropped 5 bases and J dropped 5; count of bases not matched to a gene: 12. Here the CDR3 reads CAWGGSGLAWDEQYF. The CDR3, as DNA: TGTGCCTGGGGGGGATCGGGACTAGCGTGGGACGAGCAGTACTTC.

This clone is a singleton in its sample. The CDR3 coding sequence is TGTGCCAGTAGTATACTGCGGGCCGGCGAGCAGTACTTC. This codes for CASSILRAGEQYF. The genes are TRBV19 and TRBJ2-7, with a possible D match to TRBD2 (5 bases). This CDR3 region has 13 residues. Trimming took 2 bases from V and 6 from J, leaving 11 bases between them. Germline loops: CDR1 LNHDA, CDR2 SQIVND (reference sequence).

This clone was found once. The rearrangement joins TRBV29-1 to TRBJ2-5; TRBD2 matches at 8 bases. Germline V CDR1 and CDR2: SQVTM, ANQGSEA. The ends lost 4 bases at V and 2 bases at J; junction bases unmatched: 3. This CDR3 is 13 amino acids long. The chain's CDR3 is CSVGAGAQETQYF. The CDR3, as DNA: TGCAGCGTTGGAGCGGGGGCTCAAGAGACCCAGTACTTC.

The CDR3 loop is CASSKTGLGQPQHF. The CDR3 nucleotides read TGTGCCAGCAGTAAGACAGGGTTAGGGCAGCCCCAGCATTTT. The chain joins TRBV6-1 to TRBJ1-5; 7 bases are a match to TRBD1. CDR1 is MNHNS and CDR2 is SASEGT in the germline V gene. This CDR3 is built from 14 residues. V trimming: 5 bases; J trimming: 7 bases; junction bases outside the gene matches: 8.

The rearrangement uses TRBV28 and TRBJ1-5; weak D call: TRBD1 (5 bases). The germline V gene encodes CDR1 MDHEN and CDR2 SYDVKM. The CDR3 spans 16 residues. The germline V and J ends were trimmed by 3 bases and 1 base, with 13 bases remaining between them. CDR3 coding DNA: TGTGCCAGCAGTTTTCCTGGGACCCAGAGCAATCAGCCCCAGCATTTT. Protein sequence: CASSFPGTQSNQPQHF.

The chain combines TRBV30 with TRBJ2-3, with D perhaps TRBD2 (5 bases). Germline V gene sequence: CDR1 GTSNPN, CDR2 SVGIG (reference sequence). This CDR3 has 12 amino acids. V gave up 0 bases and J gave up 8 bases, with 9 bases separating them. In nucleotides, the CDR3 is TGTGCCTGGAGTGTTTCCGCGGGTACGCAGTATTTT. This sequence encodes CAWSVSAGTQYF.

J is TRBJ1-4 and V is TRBV6-6, with D unclear. V was trimmed by 5 bases and J by 8 bases, leaving 6 bases between them. The CDR3 loop spans 11 amino acids. Per germline, CDR1 MNHNY and CDR2 SVGAGI (reference sequence). Here the CDR3 reads CASSPLEKLFF. The CDR3 DNA sequence: TGTGCCAGCAGTCCCCTAGAAAAACTGTTTTTT.

The chain employs TRBV7-2 and TRBJ2-7; D is perhaps TRBD2 (6 bases). This CDR3 spans 14 amino acids. CDR1 is SGHTA and CDR2 is FQGNSA in the germline V gene. Trimming cost V 9 bases and J 0 bases, with 15 bases left between them. This CDR3 reads CASESGSGSYEQYF. CDR3 DNA: TGTGCCAGTGAGAGCGGGTCGGGCTCCTACGAGCAGTACTTC.

CDR3 residues: CSEGQGDGYTF. Here the CDR3 DNA reads TGCAGCGAAGGACAGGGGGATGGCTACACCTTC. The chain couples TRBV29-1 to TRBJ1-2; 10 bases are a match to TRBD1. The CDR3 extends over 11 amino acids. The germline CDR1 and CDR2 sequences are SQVTM and ANQGSEA. Trimming removed 7 bases from V and 6 bases from J; junction bases left unmatched: 2.

This chain joins TRBV5-1 and TRBJ1-2; no clear D gene. The germline V gene has CDR1 SGHRS and CDR2 YFSETQ. The V gene lost 4 bases and the J gene lost 8 bases, with 18 bases spanning the gap. The CDR3 spans 14 residues. This CDR3 is CASSLLAGLEGYTF. CDR3 sequence (DNA): TGCGCCAGCAGCCTGTTGGCGGGATTGGAGGGCTACACCTTC.